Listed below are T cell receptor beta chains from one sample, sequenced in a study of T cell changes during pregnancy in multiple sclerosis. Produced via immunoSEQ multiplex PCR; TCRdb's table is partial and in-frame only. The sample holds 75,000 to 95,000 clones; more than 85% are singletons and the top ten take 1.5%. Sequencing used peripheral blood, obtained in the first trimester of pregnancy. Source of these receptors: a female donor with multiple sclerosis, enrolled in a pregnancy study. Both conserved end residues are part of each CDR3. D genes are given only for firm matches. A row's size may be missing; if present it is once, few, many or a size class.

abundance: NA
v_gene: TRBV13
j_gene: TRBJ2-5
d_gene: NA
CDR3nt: TGTGCCAGCAGCTTTTCCATCGCGGGCCCCCCCCAAGAGACCCAGTACTTC
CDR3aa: CASSFSIAGPPQETQYF

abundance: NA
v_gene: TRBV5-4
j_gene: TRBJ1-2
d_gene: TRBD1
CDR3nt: TGTGCCAGCAGCTTCGGACAGGGCGAGGGCTACACCTTC
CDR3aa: CASSFGQGEGYTF

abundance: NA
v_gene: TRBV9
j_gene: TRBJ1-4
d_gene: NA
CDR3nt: TGTGCCAGCAGCGTAAGTGGAGGGTATAATGAAAAACTGTTTTTT
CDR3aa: CASSVSGGYNEKLFF

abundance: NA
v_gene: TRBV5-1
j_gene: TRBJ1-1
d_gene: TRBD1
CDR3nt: TGCGCCAGCAGCTTGGAAATAACAGGGGGTGAAGCTTTCTTT
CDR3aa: CASSLEITGGEAFF

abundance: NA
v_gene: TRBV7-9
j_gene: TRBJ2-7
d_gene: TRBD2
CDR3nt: TGTGCCAGCAGCTTAGTTCGGGAGGAAACCTACGAGCAGTACTTC
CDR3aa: CASSLVREETYEQYF

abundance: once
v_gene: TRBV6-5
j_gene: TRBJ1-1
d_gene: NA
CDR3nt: TGTGCCAGCAGCCCTATGACGAGGAGCGCTGAAGCTTTCTTT
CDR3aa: CASSPMTRSAEAFF

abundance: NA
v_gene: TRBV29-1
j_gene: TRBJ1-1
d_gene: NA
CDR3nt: TGCAGCGTTGAACGGGACACTGAAGCTTTCTTT
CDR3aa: CSVERDTEAFF

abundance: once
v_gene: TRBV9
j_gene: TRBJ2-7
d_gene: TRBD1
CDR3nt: TGTGCCAGCAGCCGGACAGGGGGCTACGAGCAGTACTTC
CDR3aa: CASSRTGGYEQYF

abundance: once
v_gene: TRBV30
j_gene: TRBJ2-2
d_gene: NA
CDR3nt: TGTGCCTGGGACCGCGGGGCGGGCGGGGAGCTGTTTTTT
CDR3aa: CAWDRGAGGELFF

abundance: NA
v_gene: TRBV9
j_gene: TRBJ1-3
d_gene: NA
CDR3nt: TGTGCCAGCAGCCCGACAGGAGTCCACTCTGGAAACACCATATATTTT
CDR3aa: CASSPTGVHSGNTIYF

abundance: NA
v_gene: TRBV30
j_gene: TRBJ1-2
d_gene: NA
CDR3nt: TGTGCCTGGAGTGCCCTCGACAGCTTGTATGGCTACACCTTC
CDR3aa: CAWSALDSLYGYTF

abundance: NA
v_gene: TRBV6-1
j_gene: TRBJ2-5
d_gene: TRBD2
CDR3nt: TGTGCCAGCAGGGGACTAGCGCAAGAGACCCAGTACTTC
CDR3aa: CASRGLAQETQYF

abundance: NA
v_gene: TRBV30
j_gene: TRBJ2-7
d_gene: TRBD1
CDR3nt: TGTGCCTGGTCCCACCAGGGGACAGGGCTTTTCTACGAGCAGTACTTC
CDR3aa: CAWSHQGTGLFYEQYF

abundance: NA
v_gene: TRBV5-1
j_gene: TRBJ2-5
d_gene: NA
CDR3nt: TGCGCCAGCAGAACTGAGTACCAAGAGACCCAGTACTTC
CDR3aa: CASRTEYQETQYF

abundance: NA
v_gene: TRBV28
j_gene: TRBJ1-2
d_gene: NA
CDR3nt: TGTGCCAGCAGTCGCTCCAACCGACAGGTGGTTGGCTACACCTTC
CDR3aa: CASSRSNRQVVGYTF

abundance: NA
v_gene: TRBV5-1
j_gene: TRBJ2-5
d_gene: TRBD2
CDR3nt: TGCGCCAGCAGCTTGTCTGGACTAGCGGGAGCGGAGACCCAGTACTTC
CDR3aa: CASSLSGLAGAETQYF

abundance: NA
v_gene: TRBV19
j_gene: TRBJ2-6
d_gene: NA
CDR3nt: TGTGCCAGTAGTGCCCAGGGAAGAGTCTCTGGGGCCAACGTCCTGACTTTC
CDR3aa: CASSAQGRVSGANVLTF

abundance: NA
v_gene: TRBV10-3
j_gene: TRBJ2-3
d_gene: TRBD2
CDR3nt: TGTGCCTGCTCCCGAGGACTAGCGGAGACAATGGGCACAGATACGCAGTATTTT
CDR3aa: CACSRGLAETMGTDTQYF

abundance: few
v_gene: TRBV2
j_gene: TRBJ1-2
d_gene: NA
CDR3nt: TGTGCCAGCAGTGAGGTTCAAGGGGGTGGCTACACCTTC
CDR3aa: CASSEVQGGGYTF

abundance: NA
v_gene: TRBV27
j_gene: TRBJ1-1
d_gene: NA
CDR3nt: TGTGCCAGCAGTTTTTCGCCCATCGGTGAAGCTTTCTTT
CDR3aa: CASSFSPIGEAFF

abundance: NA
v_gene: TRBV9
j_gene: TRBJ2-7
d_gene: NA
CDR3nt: TGTGCCAGCAGCTCTGGGCCGGGAGCTCCACGCGAGCAGTACTTC
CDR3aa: CASSSGPGAPREQYF

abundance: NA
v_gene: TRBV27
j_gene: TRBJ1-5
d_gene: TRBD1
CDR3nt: TGTGCCAGCAGATTGACAGGGGACAATCAGCCCCAGCATTTT
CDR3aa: CASRLTGDNQPQHF

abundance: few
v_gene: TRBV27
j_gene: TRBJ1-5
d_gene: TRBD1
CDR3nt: TGTGCCAGCAGTTTAGGACAGGGGCGCAATCAGCCCCAGCATTTT
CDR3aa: CASSLGQGRNQPQHF

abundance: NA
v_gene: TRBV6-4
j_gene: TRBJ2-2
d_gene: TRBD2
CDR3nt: TGTGCCAGCAGTGACTCACGGGAGGGAAAGACCGGGGAGCTGTTTTTT
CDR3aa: CASSDSREGKTGELFF

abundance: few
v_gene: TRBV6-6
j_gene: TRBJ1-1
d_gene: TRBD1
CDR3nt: TGTGCCAGCAGTTACTCCGGACAGGGCGCCACTGAAGCTTTCTTT
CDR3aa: CASSYSGQGATEAFF

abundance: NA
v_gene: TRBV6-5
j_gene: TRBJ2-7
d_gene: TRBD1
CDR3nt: TGTGCCAGCAGTGCCGGGACAGGGGCCTACGAGCAGTACTTC
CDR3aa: CASSAGTGAYEQYF

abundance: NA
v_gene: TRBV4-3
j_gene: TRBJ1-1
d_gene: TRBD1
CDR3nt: TGCGCCAGCAGCCAAGCGGACAGGGGTGGAACTGAAGCTTTCTTT
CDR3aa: CASSQADRGGTEAFF

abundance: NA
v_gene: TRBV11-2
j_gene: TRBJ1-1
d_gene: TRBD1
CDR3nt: TGTGCCAGCAGCTGGGCCAGGGGGGCCACTGAAGCTTTCTTT
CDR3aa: CASSWARGATEAFF

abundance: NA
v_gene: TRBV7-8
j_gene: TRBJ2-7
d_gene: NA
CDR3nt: TGTGCCAGCAGCTTATATGGGGAACATAGCGGCTACGAGCAGTACTTC
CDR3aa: CASSLYGEHSGYEQYF

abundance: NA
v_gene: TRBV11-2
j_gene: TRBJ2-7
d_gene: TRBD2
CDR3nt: TGTGCCAGCAGGCCAGCTAGCGGGAGGTCCTACGAGCAGTACTTC
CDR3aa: CASRPASGRSYEQYF

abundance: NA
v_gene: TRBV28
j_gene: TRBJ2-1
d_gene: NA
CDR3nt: TGTGCCAGCAGTTCCGGGACTGCCGTCTCCTACAATGAGCAGTTCTTC
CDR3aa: CASSSGTAVSYNEQFF

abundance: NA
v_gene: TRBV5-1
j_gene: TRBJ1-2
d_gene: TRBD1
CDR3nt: TGCGCCAGCAGCTTGGGGACAGGCGGCTACACCTTC
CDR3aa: CASSLGTGGYTF

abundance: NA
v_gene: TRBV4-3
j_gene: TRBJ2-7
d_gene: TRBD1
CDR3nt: TGCGCCAGCAGCCAAGCCCTAACAGGGGACTACGAGCAGTACTTC
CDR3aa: CASSQALTGDYEQYF

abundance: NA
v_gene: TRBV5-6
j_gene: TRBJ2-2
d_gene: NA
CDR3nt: TGTGCCAGCAGCGGAGGGCGAGTCAGAGACACCGGGGAGCTGTTTTTT
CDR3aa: CASSGGRVRDTGELFF

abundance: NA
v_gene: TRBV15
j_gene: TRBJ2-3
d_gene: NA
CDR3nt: TGTGCCACCAGCAAAAAAACGGGGTATGCGGATACGCAGTATTTT
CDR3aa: CATSKKTGYADTQYF

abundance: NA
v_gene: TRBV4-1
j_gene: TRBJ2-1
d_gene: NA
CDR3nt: TGCGCCAGCAGCCACCCCGTCCGGGATAGGTACAATGAGCAGTTCTTC
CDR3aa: CASSHPVRDRYNEQFF

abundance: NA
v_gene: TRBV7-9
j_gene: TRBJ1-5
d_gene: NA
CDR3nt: TGTGCCAGCAGCTTAGAGCGGTGGGGGCCCCAGCATTTT
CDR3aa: CASSLERWGPQHF

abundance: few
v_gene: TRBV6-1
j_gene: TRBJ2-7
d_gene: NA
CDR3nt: TGTGCCAGCAGTGAAGCCGGGGGAAATGTGTACGAGCAGTACTTC
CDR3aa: CASSEAGGNVYEQYF

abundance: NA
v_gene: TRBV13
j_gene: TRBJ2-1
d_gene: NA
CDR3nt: TGTGCCAGCAGCCCCCGGGTAGTGGGTGAGCAGTTCTTC
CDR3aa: CASSPRVVGEQFF

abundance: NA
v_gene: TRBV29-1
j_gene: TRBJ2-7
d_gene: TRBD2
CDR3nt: TGCAGCGCGACTAGCGGCTACGAGCAGTACTTC
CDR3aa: CSATSGYEQYF

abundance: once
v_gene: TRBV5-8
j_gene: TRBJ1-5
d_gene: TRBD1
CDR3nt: TGTGCCAGCAGCGGGGGACAGGGGGCGGATCAGCCCCAGCATTTT
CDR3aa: CASSGGQGADQPQHF

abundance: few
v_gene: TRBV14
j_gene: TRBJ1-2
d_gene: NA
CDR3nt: TGTGCCAGCAGCCAAGATTACAGCTATGGCTACACCTTC
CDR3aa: CASSQDYSYGYTF

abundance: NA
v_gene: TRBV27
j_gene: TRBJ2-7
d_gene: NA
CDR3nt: TGTGCCAGCAGCTCAATAACAGCCGAGCAGTACTTC
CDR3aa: CASSSITAEQYF

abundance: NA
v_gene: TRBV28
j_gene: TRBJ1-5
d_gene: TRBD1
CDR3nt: TGTGCCAGCAGTTTGTCACAGGGGGGAAATCAGCCCCAGCATTTT
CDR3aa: CASSLSQGGNQPQHF

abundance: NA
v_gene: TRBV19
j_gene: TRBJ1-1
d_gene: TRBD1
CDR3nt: TGTGCCAGTAGTCGGGACAGGAACACTGAAGCTTTCTTT
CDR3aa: CASSRDRNTEAFF

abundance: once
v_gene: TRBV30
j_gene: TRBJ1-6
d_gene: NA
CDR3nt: TGTGCCTGGACAGCGAGCGTCTATAATTCACCCCTCCACTTT
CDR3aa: CAWTASVYNSPLHF

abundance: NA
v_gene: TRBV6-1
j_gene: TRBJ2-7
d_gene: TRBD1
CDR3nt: TGTGCCAGCAGTATCTCCGGGACAGGGCTGTCCGAGCAGTACTTC
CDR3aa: CASSISGTGLSEQYF

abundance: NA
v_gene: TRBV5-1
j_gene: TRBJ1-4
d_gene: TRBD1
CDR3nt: TGCGCCAGCAGACTCGGACAGGCCCTATCTCATGAAAAACTGTTTTTT
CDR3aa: CASRLGQALSHEKLFF

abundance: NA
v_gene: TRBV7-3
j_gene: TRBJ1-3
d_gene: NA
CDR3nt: TGTGCCAGCAGCCCCACCTCCCGGAGCTCTGGAAACACCATATATTTT
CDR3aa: CASSPTSRSSGNTIYF

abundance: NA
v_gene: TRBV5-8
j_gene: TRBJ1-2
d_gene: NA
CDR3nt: TGTGCCAGCAGCTGGGGGGGAGGCTACACCTTC
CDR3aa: CASSWGGGYTF

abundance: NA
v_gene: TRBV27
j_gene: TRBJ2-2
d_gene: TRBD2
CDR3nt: TGTGCCAGCAGAGGACTAGGCTCCACCGGGGAGCTGTTTTTT
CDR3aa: CASRGLGSTGELFF

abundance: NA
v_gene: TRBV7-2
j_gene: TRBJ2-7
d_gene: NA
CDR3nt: TGTGCCAGCAGCTCCCACCTCTTGGGGGCCGCGCAGTACTTC
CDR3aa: CASSSHLLGAAQYF

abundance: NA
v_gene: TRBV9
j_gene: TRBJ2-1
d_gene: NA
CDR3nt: TGTGCCAGCAGCGTGGGACTGGCGCGATGGGACAATGAGCAGTTCTTC
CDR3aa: CASSVGLARWDNEQFF

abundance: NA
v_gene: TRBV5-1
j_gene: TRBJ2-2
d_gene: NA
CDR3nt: TGCGCCAGCAGCTTGACAGATTACACCGGGGAGCTGTTTTTT
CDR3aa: CASSLTDYTGELFF

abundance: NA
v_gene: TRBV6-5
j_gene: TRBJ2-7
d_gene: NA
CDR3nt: TGTGCCAGCAGGGCAGTCTACGAGCAGTACTTC
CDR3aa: CASRAVYEQYF

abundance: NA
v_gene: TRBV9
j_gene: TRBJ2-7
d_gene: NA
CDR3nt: TGTGCCAGCAGCCCTTACATGGGCACCTACGAGCAGTACTTC
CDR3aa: CASSPYMGTYEQYF

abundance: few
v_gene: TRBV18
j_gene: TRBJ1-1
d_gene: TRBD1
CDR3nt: TGTGCCAGCTCACCCTGGACAGGGAGACCCACTGAAGCTTTCTTT
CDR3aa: CASSPWTGRPTEAFF